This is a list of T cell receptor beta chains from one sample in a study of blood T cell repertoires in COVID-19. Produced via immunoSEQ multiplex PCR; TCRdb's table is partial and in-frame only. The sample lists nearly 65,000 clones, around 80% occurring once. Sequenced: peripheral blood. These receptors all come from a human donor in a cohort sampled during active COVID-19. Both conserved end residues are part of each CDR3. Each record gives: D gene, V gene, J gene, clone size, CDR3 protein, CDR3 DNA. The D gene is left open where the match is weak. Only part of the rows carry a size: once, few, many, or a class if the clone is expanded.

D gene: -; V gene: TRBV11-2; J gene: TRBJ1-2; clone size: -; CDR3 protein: CASGGNYGYTF; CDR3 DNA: TGTGCCAGCGGGGGGAACTATGGCTACACCTTC
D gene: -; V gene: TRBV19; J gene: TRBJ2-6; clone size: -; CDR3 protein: CASDWTGTGANVLTF; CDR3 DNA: TGTGCCAGTGACTGGACTGGTACCGGGGCCAACGTCCTGACTTTC
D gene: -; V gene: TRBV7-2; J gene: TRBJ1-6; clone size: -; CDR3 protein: CASSNQGYNSPLHF; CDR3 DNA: TGTGCCAGCAGCAATCAGGGGTATAATTCACCCCTCCACTTT
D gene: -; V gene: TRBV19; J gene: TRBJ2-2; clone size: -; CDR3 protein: CASRDRPDLNTGELFF; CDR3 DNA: TGTGCCAGTAGGGACAGACCCGACTTAAACACCGGGGAGCTGTTTTTT
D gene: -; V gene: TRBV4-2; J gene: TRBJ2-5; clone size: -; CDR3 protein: CASSQDRGETQYF; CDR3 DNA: TGTGCCAGCAGCCAAGATCGGGGGGAGACCCAGTACTTC
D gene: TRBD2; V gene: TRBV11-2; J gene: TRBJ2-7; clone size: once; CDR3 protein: CASSSELAGGLYEQYF; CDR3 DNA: TGTGCCAGCAGCTCAGAACTAGCGGGGGGGCTCTACGAGCAGTACTTC
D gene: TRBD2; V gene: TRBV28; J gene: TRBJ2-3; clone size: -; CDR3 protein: CASSSALGLANTDTQYF; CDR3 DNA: TGTGCCAGCAGTTCGGCCCTGGGACTAGCGAATACAGATACGCAGTATTTT
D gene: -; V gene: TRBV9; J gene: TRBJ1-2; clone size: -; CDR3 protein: CASSGYNYGYTF; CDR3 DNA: TGTGCCAGCAGCGGTTATAACTATGGCTACACCTTC
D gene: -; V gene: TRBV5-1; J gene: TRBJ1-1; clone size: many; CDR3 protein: CASSLRGRGYEAFF; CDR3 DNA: TGCGCCAGCAGCCTCCGTGGCAGGGGTTATGAAGCTTTCTTT
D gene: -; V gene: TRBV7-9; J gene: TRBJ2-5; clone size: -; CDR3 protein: CASSLGGIIEETQYF; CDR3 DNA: TGTGCCAGCAGCTTAGGAGGCATAATCGAGGAGACCCAGTACTTC